The rows below give T cell receptor beta chains drawn from one sample of a study of response to subunit inactivated influenza vaccine. TCRdb recomputed calls from the RT-PCR reads with MiXCR, one row per CDR3 protein. The sample shows 550,000 to 800,000 distinct CDR3 sequences, 15% to 17% of them seen only once. The specimen comprised PBMCs from blood, sampled about 12 days after vaccination. The receptors come from a man aged 50 to 59 who received an inactivated influenza vaccine. CDR3s include the opening cysteine and the closing phenylalanine or tryptophan. Each record gives: D gene, V gene, J gene, clone size, CDR3 protein, CDR3 DNA. D genes are given only for firm matches. Clone size is stated in some rows and not others, as once, few, many or a class when expanded.

>.|TRBV20-1|TRBJ2-3|.
CSARTANTDTQYF
TGCAGTGCACGAACTGCAAACACAGATACGCAGTATTTT
>.|TRBV20-1|TRBJ2-7|few
CSARSEQNSYEQYF
TGCAGTGCTCGGTCGGAACAAAACTCCTACGAGCAGTACTTC
>TRBD1|TRBV12-3/TRBV12-4|TRBJ2-1|many
CASSRQGANSDNEQFF
TGTGCCAGCAGCCGACAGGGGGCGAATAGCGACAATGAGCAGTTCTTC
>.|TRBV7-2|TRBJ2-5|many
CASSTQAGKETQYF
TGTGCCAGCAGCACACAAGCCGGGAAAGAGACCCAGTACTTC
>.|TRBV20-1|TRBJ2-1|.
CSARVRQSSYNEQFF
TGCAGTGCTAGAGTTCGCCAGAGCTCCTACAATGAGCAGTTCTTC
>TRBD2|TRBV5-6|TRBJ2-1|.
CASSLMSSGRQFF
TGTGCCAGCAGCTTGATGTCTAGCGGGAGGCAGTTCTTC
>TRBD2|TRBV7-9|TRBJ2-5|few
CASSYTPGGVRETQYF
TGTGCCAGCAGCTACACCCCGGGGGGGGTCCGAGAGACCCAGTACTTC
>.|TRBV15|TRBJ2-1|few
CATSRVEKGAEQFF
TGTGCCACCAGCAGAGTGGAGAAGGGTGCTGAGCAGTTCTTC
>.|TRBV3-1|TRBJ2-6|few
CASSHLRANVLTF
TGTGCCAGCAGCCATCTTAGGGCCAACGTCCTGACTTTC
>TRBD1|TRBV28|TRBJ2-1|.
CASSLSGQGGLSSYNEQFF
TGTGCCAGCAGTTTATCGGGACAGGGGGGACTTAGCTCCTACAATGAGCAGTTCTTC
>TRBD1|TRBV5-6|TRBJ1-4|.
CASSFWSAGRGNEKLFF
TGTGCCAGCAGCTTTTGGAGCGCAGGCAGGGGGAATGAAAAACTGTTTTTT
>.|TRBV18|TRBJ1-5|.
CASSPGGVDQPQHF
TGTGCCAGCTCACCAGGTGGGGTCGATCAGCCCCAGCATTTT
>TRBD2|TRBV7-3|TRBJ2-1|many
CASSSLAGSSYNEQFF
TGTGCCAGCAGCTCGTTAGCGGGAAGCTCCTACAATGAGCAGTTCTTC
>.|TRBV7-8|TRBJ1-4|.
CASSRGDLANEKLFF
TGTGCCAGCAGCCGGGGGGACCTGGCTAATGAAAAACTGTTTTTT
>TRBD1|TRBV6-1|TRBJ1-2|.
CASRRDSGYTF
TGTGCCAGCAGAAGGGACAGTGGCTACACCTTC
>.|TRBV5-1|TRBJ2-3|few
CASDSGTDTQYF
TGCGCCAGCGACTCAGGGACAGATACGCAGTATTTT
>.|TRBV10-3|TRBJ2-7|few
CAIKGGAGKGNEQYF
TGTGCCATCAAAGGGGGAGCGGGGAAAGGAAACGAGCAGTACTTC
>TRBD2|TRBV19|TRBJ2-2|few
CAGRLAFTGELFF
TGTGCCGGTCGACTAGCCTTCACCGGGGAGCTGTTTTTT
>TRBD2|TRBV12-3/TRBV12-4|TRBJ2-1|few
CASNPGLGGTYNEQFF
TGTGCCAGCAATCCCGGCCTGGGGGGGACCTACAATGAGCAGTTCTTC
>TRBD1|TRBV29-1|TRBJ2-3|many
CSVPDRGSDTQYF
TGCAGCGTTCCGGACAGGGGATCAGATACGCAGTATTTT
>.|TRBV6-1|TRBJ1-6|.
CASRTNGGNSPLHF
TGTGCCAGCAGAACGAATGGGGGTAATTCACCCCTCCACTTT
>.|TRBV29-1|TRBJ1-2|few
CSVTDGQRDYGYTF
TGCAGCGTCACCGATGGACAGAGGGACTATGGCTACACCTTC
>TRBD2|TRBV6-2/TRBV6-3|TRBJ2-2|few
CASRSSGANTGELFF
TGTGCCAGCAGAAGCAGCGGGGCGAACACCGGGGAGCTGTTTTTT